A selection of T cell receptor beta chains follows, all from one sample in a study of cytomegalovirus exposure and HLA in healthy donors. Data came from immunoSEQ multiplex PCR; TCRdb stores just in-frame clones and leaves some out. The sample holds some 150,000 clones, less than 80% seen once. Source material: PBMCs. All receptors derive from a female donor in good health and CMV-seropositive. CDR3s include the opening cysteine and the closing phenylalanine or tryptophan. The D gene is left open where the match is weak. Clone size is given for some rows only: seen once, a few or many times, or a class if the clone is expanded.

d_call clone_size j_call v_call cdr3_aa cdr3_nt
TRBD1 - TRBJ1-6 TRBV27 CASSSGTGGSPLHF TGTGCCAGCAGCTCCGGGACAGGGGGGTCACCCCTCCACTTT
TRBD2 once TRBJ2-1 TRBV7-2 CASSLVPGRAENEQFF TGTGCCAGCAGCTTAGTCCCCGGGAGGGCCGAAAATGAGCAGTTCTTC
- once TRBJ1-1 TRBV19 CASRGAFLGNTEAFF TGTGCCAGTAGGGGGGCCTTTTTGGGGAACACTGAAGCTTTCTTT
- - TRBJ1-1 TRBV19 CASNSGQMNTEAFF TGTGCCAGTAATTCTGGGCAAATGAACACTGAAGCTTTCTTT
- - TRBJ2-3 TRBV5-6 CASSPRGAVSTDTQYF TGTGCCAGCAGCCCACGGGGAGCGGTCTCCACAGATACGCAGTATTTT
TRBD2 - TRBJ2-7 TRBV6-1 CASSEQRLAGVRGVPYEQYF TGTGCCAGCAGTGAGCAAAGACTAGCGGGAGTCAGGGGCGTACCCTACGAGCAGTACTTC
TRBD2 - TRBJ2-7 TRBV5-1 CASSLSSGSYEQYF TGCGCCAGCAGCCTTTCTAGCGGGAGTTACGAGCAGTACTTC
- - TRBJ2-1 TRBV7-9 CASSPLMNEQFF TGTGCCAGCAGCCCCCTAATGAATGAGCAGTTCTTC
TRBD1 - TRBJ1-1 TRBV28 CASSFGDRGGFAFF TGTGCCAGCAGTTTTGGGGACAGGGGAGGGTTTGCTTTCTTT
TRBD1 - TRBJ2-1 TRBV5-1 CASSTQGAAYNEQFF TGCGCCAGCAGCACACAGGGGGCGGCCTACAATGAGCAGTTCTTC
- few TRBJ1-3 TRBV6-6 CASSQTGVGYF TGTGCCAGCAGTCAAACAGGCGTTGGGTATTTT
- - TRBJ2-5 TRBV5-8 CASSLARTASETQYF TGTGCCAGCAGCTTGGCTCGGACAGCATCGGAGACCCAGTACTTC
- once TRBJ1-1 TRBV5-1 CASREQFLGTEAFF TGCGCCAGCAGAGAACAGTTTCTCGGCACTGAAGCTTTCTTT
- few TRBJ2-5 TRBV19 CASSSRGRETQYF TGTGCCAGTAGTAGTCGGGGTAGAGAGACCCAGTACTTC
TRBD1 - TRBJ2-7 TRBV4-1 CASSQVPQGIYEQYF TGCGCCAGCAGCCAAGTCCCACAGGGGATTTACGAGCAGTACTTC
- - TRBJ2-1 TRBV10-2 CASSEVWAVSYNEQFF TGCGCCAGCAGTGAGGTTTGGGCAGTCTCCTACAATGAGCAGTTCTTC
- few TRBJ1-6 TRBV5-5 CASSLQAGRSPLHF TGTGCCAGCAGCTTGCAGGCAGGGCGGTCACCCCTCCACTTT
TRBD2 - TRBJ2-3 TRBV7-7 CASSFGGASDTQYF TGTGCCAGCAGCTTCGGGGGGGCCAGTGATACGCAGTATTTT
- - TRBJ1-1 TRBV14 CASSSQVNTEAFF TGTGCCAGCAGCTCTCAGGTTAACACTGAAGCTTTCTTT
TRBD2 - TRBJ2-7 TRBV4-1 CASSQEDKTSIPWEQYF TGCGCCAGCAGCCAGGAAGATAAGACTAGCATCCCCTGGGAGCAGTACTTC
- - TRBJ2-3 TRBV5-1 CASSLGDFGIDTQYF TGCGCCAGCAGCTTGGGGGACTTCGGCATAGATACGCAGTATTTT
- few TRBJ1-2 TRBV25-1 CASSSISGMGASGYTF TGTGCCAGCAGTTCAATAAGTGGCATGGGGGCGAGTGGCTACACCTTC
TRBD1 - TRBJ1-5 TRBV28 CASSFGTGNQPQHF TGTGCCAGCAGTTTCGGGACAGGCAATCAGCCCCAGCATTTT
- once TRBJ1-2 TRBV19 CASSIQTNYGYTF TGTGCCAGTAGCATTCAGACTAACTATGGCTACACCTTC
- - TRBJ1-6 TRBV5-1 CASSLGGDFNSPLHF TGCGCCAGCAGCTTGGGGGGGGATTTCAATTCACCCCTCCACTTT